Listed here are 25 T cell receptor beta chains from one sample, sequenced in a study of Graves' ophthalmopathy and Graves' hyperthyroidism. Amplification of the TCR beta CDR3 regions used RNA transcripts (as template). RT-PCR with HTBI primers came first, then second-round multiplex PCR. TCRdb re-called the multiplex PCR reads through MiXCR, storing one row per CDR3 protein. The repertoire holds under 200,000 distinct CDR3 sequences, approximately 40% seen once, with roughly 5.2% in the top ten. The sample consisted of peripheral blood. These receptors all come from a middle-aged woman with Graves' ophthalmopathy.

This clonotype occurred many times. The V and J genes are TRBV9 and TRBJ2-1; 16 nucleotides agree with TRBD2. The V and J ends lost 0 bases and 8 bases, in that order; junction bases with no gene match: 8. The CDR3 consists of 18 residues. The germline CDR1 and CDR2 sequences are SGDLS and YYNGEE. Written as DNA, the CDR3 is TGTGCCAGCAGCGTAGAAGGGACTAGCGGGAGGGCGGGATATGAGCAGTTCTTC. Residues: CASSVEGTSGRAGYEQFF. Variable domain in full (rest from reference TRBV9 and TRBJ2-1): DSGVTQTPKHLITATGQRVTLRCSPRSGDLSVYWYQQSLDQGLQFLIQYYNGEERAKGNILERFSAQQFPDLHSELNLSSLELGDSALYFCASSVEGTSGRAGYEQFFGPGTRLTVL.

This clonotype was picked up one time. This sequence joins TRBV6-5 and TRBJ1-2; a weak D match, TRBD1 (6 bases). This CDR3 region has 14 residues. Germline CDR1 reads MNHEY; CDR2 reads SVGAGI. Trimming shortened V by 3 bases and J by 7 bases, and 15 bases separated the two germline ends. The CDR3 nucleotides are TGTGCCAGCAGTTATTACGGACAGTTTGCTGGCTACACCTTC. Translated, it gives CASSYYGQFAGYTF.

The chain carries TRBV6-2 or TRBV6-3 and TRBJ2-7, with TRBD2 matching 13 bases. V shed 7 bases, J shed 0 bases, and the junction held 9 bases outside the gene matches. The CDR3 totals 17 residues. Germline-derived CDR1 and CDR2 are MNHEY and SVGEGT. In DNA form, the CDR3 reads TGTGCCAGCACGAGCGGGACTAGCGGGGATAGCTCCTACGAGCAGTACTTC. It specifies CASTSGTSGDSSYEQYF.

The rearrangement joins TRBV12-3 or TRBV12-4 to TRBJ1-1, with 11 nucleotides matching TRBD1. CDR3 length: 15 amino acids. V lost 6 bases, J lost 5 bases, and 8 bases stayed unmatched. CDR3 nucleotides: TGTGCCAGCAGAAATACCGGGACAGGGGGAACTGAAGCTTTCTTT. This sequence encodes CASRNTGTGGTEAFF.

The chain couples TRBV7-9 to TRBJ2-7; 7 bases match TRBD1. The CDR3 loop spans 14 amino acids. V trimming: 5 bases; J trimming: 0 bases; junction bases outside the gene matches: 4. The germline V gene encodes CDR1 SEHNR and CDR2 FQNEAQ (reference sequence). The DNA for the CDR3 is TGTGCCAGCAGCGGGGGACAGAGCTCCTACGAGCAGTACTTC. It specifies CASSGGQSSYEQYF.

This clonotype was picked up a small number of times. This rearrangement joins TRBV20-1 to TRBJ1-1; a possible D gene is TRBD1 (6 bases). This CDR3 contains 16 residues. Deletions cut 1 base from V and 4 bases from J, with 19 bases between. Germline CDR1 is DFQATT and CDR2 is SNEGSKA (reference sequence). The CDR3 DNA reads as TGCAGTGCTAGAGCCGCGTTAGGGGAGGGGGGCACTGAAGCTTTCTTT. It codes for CSARAALGEGGTEAFF.

V is TRBV2 and J is TRBJ2-2, with 8 bases matching TRBD1. The CDR3 has 14 amino acids. CDR1 is SNHLY and CDR2 is FYNNEI in the germline V gene. V dropped 7 bases and J dropped 6; count of bases not matched to a gene: 7. Here the CDR3 DNA reads TGTGCCAGCAACGGACAGGGTAGGGCCGGGGAGCTGTTTTTT. As protein: CASNGQGRAGELFF.

This clonotype was seen repeatedly, ten times or more. The rearrangement joins TRBV20-1 to TRBJ1-5, with D possibly TRBD1 on 5 matching bases. The CDR3 has 16 amino acids. Trimming pared 1 base from V and 0 bases from J, leaving 13 bases between. Germline CDR1 reads DFQATT; CDR2 reads SNEGSKA (reference sequence). This chain's CDR3 is CSARARGGYSNQPQHF. CDR3 DNA sequence: TGCAGTGCTAGAGCTCGGGGCGGGTATAGCAATCAGCCCCAGCATTTT.

This clonotype appeared many times. The CDR3 sequence: CASSPPLGTASEQYF. In DNA, the CDR3 is TGTGCCAGCAGCCCCCCACTCGGGACGGCCTCCGAGCAGTACTTC. J is TRBJ2-7 and V is TRBV9; D is possibly TRBD1 or TRBD2 (5 bases each). V was pared by 4 bases and J by 6 bases, with 20 bases between. In germline, CDR1 is SGDLS, CDR2 YYNGEE. CDR3 length: 15 residues.

This clonotype was seen at least ten times. The chain is built from TRBV14 and TRBJ2-2; D remains ambiguous. The CDR3 has 15 amino acids. The V gene lost 1 base and the J gene lost 1 base, with 7 bases spanning the gap. The germline V gene has CDR1 SGHDN and CDR2 FVKESK. The CDR3 loop reads CASSQALGNTGELFF. In nucleotides, the CDR3 is TGTGCCAGCAGCCAAGCCTTAGGGAACACCGGGGAGCTGTTTTTT.

In this sample, this clonotype turned up many times. J is TRBJ2-7 and V is TRBV24-1, with 10 bases lining up with TRBD1. Unmatched junction bases numbered 3, after V lost 3 bases and J lost 2 bases. The CDR3 totals 15 residues. Germline CDR1 reads KGHDR; CDR2 reads SFDVKD. CDR3 in amino acids: CATSDPGQGAYEQYF. Written as DNA, the CDR3 is TGTGCCACCAGTGATCCCGGACAGGGGGCCTACGAGCAGTACTTC.

At least ten counts were recorded for this clonotype. The chain joins TRBV14 to TRBJ1-1; the match to TRBD1 covers 7 bases. J lost 9 bases, V lost 0 bases, and 10 bases had no gene match. The CDR3 sequence is 15 residues long. CDR1 and CDR2 from the germline V gene are SGHDN and FVKESK. The CDR3, as DNA: TGTGCCAGCAGCCAAGAGGCTACGACAGGGATTAAAGCTTTCTTT. Translating it yields CASSQEATTGIKAFF.

The V and J genes are TRBV5-1 and TRBJ1-1; D remains ambiguous. Trimming took off 8 bases at V and 7 bases at J, with 18 bases between the two ends. Germline CDR1 SGHRS, CDR2 YFSETQ. The CDR3 runs 13 residues. DNA for the CDR3: TGCGCCAGTCAAGGGTTTCAGGAGGGTGAAGCTTTCTTT. Protein product: CASQGFQEGEAFF.

The chain couples TRBV11-2 to TRBJ1-2; D gene unclear. The germline V gene encodes CDR1 SGHAT and CDR2 FQNNGV. The CDR3 is made up of 17 amino acids. V was trimmed by 2 bases and J by 0 bases, leaving 16 bases between them. As DNA, the CDR3 is TGTGCCAGCAGCTTACTGGGCAGCGCCATTTCTAACTATGGCTACACCTTC. Protein sequence: CASSLLGSAISNYGYTF.

This clonotype was seen at least ten times. The chain joins TRBV19 to TRBJ2-4; tentatively, D is TRBD1 (6 bases). The CDR3 is made up of 16 amino acids. Germline CDR1 reads LNHDA; CDR2 reads SQIVND (reference sequence). The germline V and J ends were trimmed by 7 bases and 0 bases, with 16 bases remaining between them. The CDR3 loop reads CASNSRDTLAKNIQYF. For the CDR3, the DNA is TGTGCCAGTAATTCACGGGACACTCTAGCCAAAAACATTCAGTACTTC.

This clonotype was seen many times. The junction shows a germline mismatch at one end, possibly a read error. The rearrangement links TRBV29-1 to TRBJ1-1; D uncertain. This CDR3 spans 15 amino acids. The germline gives CDR1 SQVTM, CDR2 ANQGSEA. This CDR3 reads CSVEDQERVKTEAFF. The CDR3 DNA is TGCAGCGTTGAAGATCAGGAGCGGGTGAAGACTGAAGCTTTCTTT.

This clonotype has at least ten counts. An end of the junction differs from the germline gene, which may be a read error. The V gene is TRBV27, the J gene TRBJ1-1; 8 nucleotides match TRBD1. The germline CDR1 and CDR2 sequences are MNHEY and SMNVEV (reference sequence). The CDR3 is 13 residues long. As DNA, the CDR3 is TGCGCCAGCTCCCCGCAGGGGGCCAATGAAGCTTTCTTT. It encodes CASSPQGANEAFF.

There are many counts of this clonotype. The chain links TRBV20-1 to TRBJ2-2; 8 bases match TRBD2. The CDR3 has 15 amino acids. Germline V gene sequence: CDR1 DFQATT, CDR2 SNEGSKA (reference sequence). Losses at the gene ends were 5 bases for V and 5 bases for J; bases not matched to a gene: 10. This chain's CDR3 is CSAPPSGSATGELFF. DNA for the CDR3: TGCAGTGCTCCTCCAAGCGGGAGTGCGACCGGGGAGCTGTTTTTT.

There are many counts of this clonotype. The chain links TRBV12-3 or TRBV12-4 to TRBJ1-1, with unresolved D. This CDR3 has 14 amino acids. Trimming took off 2 bases at V and 5 bases at J, with 12 bases between the two ends. The CDR3 nucleotides are TGTGCCAGCAGTTTAAAGGCCAGAAAAACTGAAGCTTTCTTT. This translates into CASSLKARKTEAFF.

With respect to this clonotype: A read error may produce the germline difference seen at one junction end. The J gene is TRBJ2-2, the V gene TRBV28, with D perhaps TRBD2 (6 bases). Germline V gene data show CDR1 as MDHEN and CDR2 as SYDVKM. The CDR3 extends over 15 amino acids. The CDR3 region is CASSSGLLNTGELFF. The CDR3 DNA is TGTGCCAGCAGTTCGGGACTTTTGAACACCGGGGAACTGTTTTTT.

The chain combines TRBV5-1 with TRBJ2-7, with 8 bases matching TRBD1. The J segment lost 2 bases and the V segment lost 0 bases, leaving 7 bases of the junction unmatched. Germline-derived CDR1 and CDR2 are SGHRS and YFSETQ. This CDR3 region has 16 residues. The CDR3 region is CASSLAGTGFTYEQYF. The CDR3 DNA reads as TGCGCCAGCAGCTTGGCCGGGACAGGCTTTACCTACGAGCAGTACTTC.

This clonotype was seen repeatedly, ten times or more. The chain is built from TRBV7-2 and TRBJ1-2; D might be TRBD1 (6 bases). Germline CDR1 reads SGHTA; CDR2 reads FQGNSA. V gave up 6 bases and J gave up 4 bases, with 18 bases separating them. The CDR3 extends over 15 amino acids. CDR3 region: CASRTLGGAGYGYTF. In nucleotides, the CDR3 is TGTGCCAGCAGGACGCTCGGGGGCGCCGGCTATGGCTACACCTTC. Variable domain in full (rest from reference TRBV7-2 and TRBJ1-2): GAGVSQSPSNKVTEKGKDVELRCDPISGHTALYWYRQSLGQGLEFLIYFQGNSAPDKSGLPSDRFSAERTGGSVSTLTIQRTQQEDSAVYLCASRTLGGAGYGYTFGSGTRLTVV.

At least ten counts were recorded for this clonotype. This chain uses TRBV4-2 with TRBJ1-2, with D unclear. Germline values: CDR1 LGHNA, CDR2 YNFKEQ. With 0 bases removed from V and 5 bases from J, the gap between germline ends came to 10 bases. The CDR3 is 14 residues long. The CDR3 DNA is TGTGCCAGCAGCCAAGACCCGACGGGGTATGGCTACACCTTC. This codes for CASSQDPTGYGYTF.

This clonotype was seen at least ten times. This sequence joins TRBV7-2 and TRBJ1-1; D not certain. V was shortened by 1 base and J by 4 bases, with 1 base between the two germline ends. The CDR3 is 11 amino acids. CDR1 is SGHTA, CDR2 FQGNSA, per germline. In nucleotides, the CDR3 is TGTGCCAGCAGCTTAGTCACTGAAGCTTTCTTT. This codes for CASSLVTEAFF.

This clonotype was recorded at least ten times. The chain recombines TRBV6-5 with TRBJ2-2; TRBD1 might be the D (5 bases). The CDR3 is made up of 15 amino acids. Trimming stripped 5 bases from V and 4 bases from J, with 14 bases between. From germline, CDR1 is MNHEY and CDR2 SVGAGI. In nucleotides, the CDR3 is TGTGCCAGCAGTCCTCAGGGTATCGGCACCGGGGAGCTGTTTTTT. As protein: CASSPQGIGTGELFF.